Described below is a single T cell receptor (beta chain) sequence and its context. The germline gives CDR1 SGHNT, CDR2 YENEEA. The CDR3 spans 15 residues. Trimming cost V 5 bases and J 6 bases; bases outside gene matches: 10. Clones were read by immunoSEQ multiplex PCR, and TCRdb kept only the in-frame ones, dropping some. The table has over a thousand clones, 15% to 20% seen once; the top ten hold roughly a sixth. These data originate in a study of T cells in localized non-small cell lung cancer. This sequence joins TRBV11-3 and TRBJ2-7; 10 bases fit TRBD2. The TCR comes from a female donor older than 55 with stage I lung adenocarcinoma. The sample in question was normal lung tissue next to the tumor, obtained before any cancer treatment. The CDR3 protein is CASSRSGGAFSEQYF. The CDR3 DNA reads TGTGCCAGCAGCCGGAGCGGGGGGGCTTTTTCCGAGCAGTACTTC.